These 7 T cell receptor beta chains originate from one sample sequenced in a study of OX40 agonist ivuxolimab in advanced cancers. The assay was immunoSEQ multiplex PCR, and TCRdb's table has in-frame clones only and misses some. The sample records tens of thousands of clones, roughly 89% being singletons. The material was CD4+ or CD8+ T cells sorted from blood, obtained in a trial of the OX40 agonist ivuxolimab. The source of these receptors is an adult with an advanced solid tumor such as melanoma, head and neck, liver or kidney cancer.

The CDR3 protein is CASSFPSTGGHEQYF. In DNA form, the CDR3 reads TGTGCCAGCAGCTTTCCCTCGACGGGGGGCCACGAGCAGTACTTC. This chain connects TRBV5-4 to TRBJ2-7, with D perhaps TRBD2 (7 bases). CDR1 and CDR2 (germline): SGHNT, YYREEE (reference sequence). The CDR3 is made up of 15 amino acids. V lost 2 bases and J 5 bases, leaving 17 bases between the germline ends.

The rearrangement links TRBV19 to TRBJ1-3, with D perhaps matching TRBD1 (5 bases). The CDR3 spans 17 residues. CDR1 is LNHDA and CDR2 is SQIVND in the germline V gene (reference sequence). Trimming pared 1 base from V and 0 bases from J, leaving 13 bases between. The CDR3 region is CASSIGPDTSSGNTIYF. The CDR3 DNA reads as TGTGCCAGTAGTATAGGTCCGGACACGAGCTCTGGAAACACCATATATTTT.

This clone was observed a few times. V usage is TRBV29-1 and J usage is TRBJ2-7, with D hard to call. The CDR3 is made up of 9 amino acids. Germline assignment: CDR1 SQVTM and CDR2 ANQGSEA. The V end was cut by 8 bases, the J end by 6 bases, with 8 bases between. The CDR3: CSTGREQYF. The CDR3 DNA follows: TGCAGCACTGGTCGCGAGCAGTACTTC.

The chain joins TRBV7-2 to TRBJ1-5, with 11 positions matching TRBD1. Germline values: CDR1 SGHTA, CDR2 FQGNSA. The CDR3 sequence is 16 residues long. J gave up 7 bases and V 5 bases, and 10 bases lay outside the gene matches. CDR3: CASSSQGQGAGQPQHF. The CDR3 DNA sequence: TGTGCCAGCAGCAGCCAAGGACAGGGGGCGGGACAGCCCCAGCATTTT.

The chain carries TRBV27 and TRBJ2-1; weak D call: TRBD1 (6 bases). From germline, CDR1 is MNHEY and CDR2 SMNVEV (reference sequence). The CDR3 runs to 16 residues. V dropped 7 bases and J dropped 1 base, with 17 bases sitting between them. In DNA form, the CDR3 reads TGTGCCAGCACCCGAACCCCGCAGGGGTCCTACAATGAGCAGTTCTTC. Its translation: CASTRTPQGSYNEQFF.

This chain uses TRBV10-1 with TRBJ1-1; maybe TRBD1 (6 bases). The CDR3 has 17 residues. Looked up from germline, CDR1 is WNHNN and CDR2 is SYGVQD (reference sequence). Deletions cut 5 bases from V and 0 bases from J, with 19 bases between. CDR3 in DNA: TGCGCCAGCAGTCAAGACGAACAGGGTGGGGTGAACACTGAAGCTTTCTTT. This sequence encodes CASSQDEQGGVNTEAFF.

This clone has just one count. CDR3 protein: CASSQDRRQPQHF. CDR3 DNA: TGTGCCAGCAGCCAAGACCGTAGGCAGCCCCAGCATTTT. V and J are TRBV14 and TRBJ1-5; no firm D call. V lost 0 bases and J lost 7, with 7 bases in between. This CDR3 contains 13 residues. Per germline, CDR1 SGHDN and CDR2 FVKESK.